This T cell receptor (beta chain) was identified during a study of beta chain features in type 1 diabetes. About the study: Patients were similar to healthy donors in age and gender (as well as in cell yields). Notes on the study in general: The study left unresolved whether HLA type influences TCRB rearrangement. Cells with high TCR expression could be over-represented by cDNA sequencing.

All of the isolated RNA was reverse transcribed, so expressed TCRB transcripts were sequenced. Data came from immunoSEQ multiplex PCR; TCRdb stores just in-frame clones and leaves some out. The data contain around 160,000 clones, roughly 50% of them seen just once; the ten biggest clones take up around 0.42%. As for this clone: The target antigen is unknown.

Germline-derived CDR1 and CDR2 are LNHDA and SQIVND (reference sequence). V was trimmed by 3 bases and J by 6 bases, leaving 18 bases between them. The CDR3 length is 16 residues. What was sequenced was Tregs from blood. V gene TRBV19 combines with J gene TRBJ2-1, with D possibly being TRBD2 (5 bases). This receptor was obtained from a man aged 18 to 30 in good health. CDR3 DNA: TGTGCCAGTAGTATCTCAAGCGGACGAAACATCAATGAGCAGTTCTTC. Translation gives CASSISSGRNINEQFF. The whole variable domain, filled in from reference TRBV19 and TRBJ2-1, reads DGGITQSPKYLFRKEGQNVTLSCEQNLNHDAMYWYRQDPGQGLRLIYYSQIVNDFQKGDIAEGYSVSREKKESFPLTVTSAQKNPTAFYLCASSISSGRNINEQFFGPGTRLTVL.